These 21 T cell receptor beta chains were all obtained from the same sample, sequenced in a study of T cell responses to AZD1222 COVID-19 vaccine. The protocol was immunoSEQ multiplex PCR, while the TCRdb copy is restricted to in-frame clones and leaves out a portion. The data show tens of thousands of clones, 65% to 90% seen once. The sequences come from peripheral blood, collected on day 0 of AZD1222 vaccination. Receptors were obtained from an adult in good health.

This clone was detected a few times. This chain joins TRBV5-1 and TRBJ1-2, with 7 bases that match TRBD1. The junction had 13 bases not matched to a gene; V was cut back by 4 bases and J by 7 bases. The CDR3 covers 15 residues. Germline values: CDR1 SGHRS, CDR2 YFSETQ. CDR3 coding DNA: TGCGCCAGCAGCGGCGCCGTCACAGGGGCGGGTGGCTACACCTTC. Translation gives CASSGAVTGAGGYTF. Combining the CDR3 with reference TRBV5-1 and TRBJ1-2 gives the whole variable domain KAGVTQTPRYLIKTRGQQVTLSCSPISGHRSVSWYQQTPGQGLQFLFEYFSETQRNKGNFPGRFSGRQFSNSRSEMNVSTLELGDSALYLCASSGAVTGAGGYTFGSGTRLTVV.

J is TRBJ2-1 and V is TRBV11-2; TRBD2 matches 10 bases. Looked up from germline, CDR1 is SGHAT and CDR2 is FQNNGV. There are 19 residues in the CDR3. J lost 7 bases, V lost 4 bases, and 19 bases had no gene match. As DNA, the CDR3 is TGTGCCAGCAGCTCCCCGGCAAGTTTCGGAGCGGGGGGGCAAAATGAGCAGTTCTTC. It encodes CASSSPASFGAGGQNEQFF.

The chain is built from TRBV19 and TRBJ1-5; D not resolved. Germline V lookup: CDR1 LNHDA, CDR2 SQIVND (reference sequence). Trimming shortened V by 7 bases and J by 7 bases, and 17 bases separated the two germline ends. The CDR3 length is 14 residues. CDR3 coding DNA: TGTGCCAGTACCCCCGCGGGAGGAGGGCAGCCCCAGCATTTT. Translating gives CASTPAGGGQPQHF.

This clone was counted only a few times. The J gene is TRBJ2-7, the V gene TRBV28; TRBD1 matches at 7 bases. Germline V gene data show CDR1 as MDHEN and CDR2 as SYDVKM. Unmatched junction bases numbered 1, after V lost 2 bases and J lost 0 bases. The CDR3 has 14 residues. The DNA of the CDR3 is TGTGCCAGCAGTTTAAGGGGGCCCTCCTACGAGCAGTACTTC. Its protein is CASSLRGPSYEQYF.

The V call is TRBV4-2, the J call TRBJ1-1; D possibly corresponds to TRBD1 (6 bases). The germline CDR1 and CDR2 sequences are LGHNA and YNFKEQ. The CDR3 consists of 15 residues. V was pared by 5 bases and J by 1 base, with 14 bases between. CDR3 coding DNA: TGTGCCAGCAGCGCTCACGGGGGCAAGAACACTGAAGCTTTCTTT. This encodes CASSAHGGKNTEAFF.

The genes are TRBV5-1 and TRBJ2-1; TRBD2 aligns across 13 bases. Trimming cost V 4 bases and J 5 bases; bases outside gene matches: 12. The CDR3 contains 18 residues. From germline, CDR1 is SGHRS and CDR2 YFSETQ. The CDR3 sequence is CASSHGLAGEKANNEQFF. The CDR3 coding sequence is TGCGCCAGCAGCCACGGACTAGCGGGGGAGAAAGCTAACAATGAGCAGTTCTTC.

The rearrangement joins TRBV12-3 or TRBV12-4 to TRBJ2-2, with D tentatively TRBD2 (7 bases). The length of the CDR3 is 13 residues. The V end lost 7 bases, the J end lost 7 bases, and 13 bases lay between the germline ends. The CDR3 DNA sequence: TGTGCCAGCACCGGGGGGCGATACGGGGAGCTGTTTTTT. Its translation: CASTGGRYGELFF.

The chain employs TRBV12-3 or TRBV12-4 and TRBJ2-7, with a weak D call TRBD1 (5 bases). The CDR3 runs 13 residues. Trimming took off 3 bases at V and 6 bases at J, with 12 bases between the two ends. The CDR3 sequence: CASSFISGSEQYF. CDR3 nucleotide sequence: TGTGCCAGCAGTTTTATATCAGGGTCCGAGCAGTACTTC.

This rearrangement joins TRBV4-2 to TRBJ2-3, with TRBD2 matching over 9 bases. The germline CDR1 and CDR2 sequences are LGHNA and YNFKEQ. The CDR3 length is 17 residues. J lost 0 bases, V lost 0 bases, and 4 bases had no gene match. The CDR3 DNA sequence: TGTGCCAGCAGCCAAGATCCCGCGGGAGGGAGCACAGATACGCAGTATTTT. Residues: CASSQDPAGGSTDTQYF.

CDR3 nucleotides: TGTGCCACCAGTGACGGTGGACCGTACGGTAAGGGTAAGACCGGGGAGCTGTTTTTT. Translating gives CATSDGGPYGKGKTGELFF. J is TRBJ2-2 and V is TRBV24-1; no reliable D call. The germline gives CDR1 KGHDR, CDR2 SFDVKD. V was trimmed by 4 bases and J by 5 bases, leaving 25 bases between them. The CDR3 sequence is 19 residues long.

This clone has just one count. This rearrangement joins TRBV12-3 or TRBV12-4 to TRBJ1-6, with D uncertain. V lost 5 bases to trimming and J lost 5 bases, with 4 bases between them. The CDR3 has 12 residues. The CDR3 DNA sequence: TGTGCCAGCAGTGCTAATAATTCACCCCTCCACTTT. Translated, it gives CASSANNSPLHF.

Here the CDR3 DNA reads TGTGCCAGTAGGGTAGGGTATAGCAATCAGCCCCAGCATTTT. Its protein product is CASRVGYSNQPQHF. This chain links TRBV19 with TRBJ1-5; D uncertain. The CDR3 has 14 residues. The germline gives CDR1 LNHDA, CDR2 SQIVND (reference sequence). V was trimmed by 6 bases and J by 0 bases, leaving 9 bases between them.

The chain has TRBV5-4 and TRBJ2-5; possible D gene TRBD1, 6 bases. Trimming removed 6 bases at V and 10 bases at J, with 22 bases between. The CDR3 spans 14 residues. Germline V lookup: CDR1 SGHNT, CDR2 YYREEE (reference sequence). For the CDR3, the DNA is TGTGCCAGCAACGCCCCGGGGCCCCAAGGGGGCCAGTACTTC. Translation gives CASNAPGPQGGQYF.

The chain carries TRBV4-1 and TRBJ2-7; 15 positions agree with TRBD2. There are 17 residues in the CDR3. With 4 bases clipped from V and 3 bases from J, the junction kept 7 bases outside the gene matches. Germline V gene data show CDR1 as MGHRA and CDR2 as YSYEKL. The CDR3 nucleotides are TGCGCCAGCAGCCCACGGACTAGCGGGAGGGCCCTCTACGAGCAGTACTTC. It specifies CASSPRTSGRALYEQYF.

V and J are TRBV28 and TRBJ2-7, with 14 nucleotides matching TRBD2. CDR1 is MDHEN, CDR2 SYDVKM, per germline. The ends lost 8 bases at V and 4 bases at J; junction bases unmatched: 1. This CDR3 is built from 13 residues. The CDR3 nucleotides read TGTGCCAGCGGGACTAGCGGGGGTTACGAGCAGTACTTC. Translated: CASGTSGGYEQYF.

CDR3 region: CASRQLDKNTGELFF. The DNA of the CDR3 is TGTGCCAGCAGGCAACTAGATAAGAACACCGGGGAGCTGTTTTTT. The rearrangement uses TRBV28 and TRBJ2-2; the D gene is possibly TRBD2 (5 bases). V lost 6 bases, J lost 1 base, and 12 bases lay in between. The CDR3 is 15 amino acids. Germline CDR1 MDHEN, CDR2 SYDVKM.

This chain connects TRBV5-4 to TRBJ2-7; D is perhaps TRBD2 (6 bases). V lost 2 bases, J lost 0 bases, and 12 bases lay in between. CDR1 is SGHNT, CDR2 YYREEE, per germline (reference sequence). The CDR3 runs to 15 residues. The CDR3 loop reads CASSFGGTASYEQYF. As DNA, the CDR3 is TGTGCCAGCAGCTTCGGGGGAACGGCCTCCTACGAGCAGTACTTC.

The chain carries TRBV7-9 and TRBJ1-4; no firm D call. The germline V and J ends were trimmed by 5 bases and 0 bases, with 10 bases remaining between them. Germline loops: CDR1 SEHNR, CDR2 FQNEAQ (reference sequence). The CDR3 is 15 residues long. CDR3 DNA sequence: TGTGCCAGCAGCCCGAAAGGGTCAACTAATGAAAAACTGTTTTTT. Translated: CASSPKGSTNEKLFF.

This clone was observed a single time. The J gene is TRBJ1-1, the V gene TRBV30; D perhaps matches TRBD1 (6 bases). This CDR3 is built from 12 residues. The V gene lost 5 bases and the J gene lost 5 bases, with 12 bases spanning the gap. Per germline, CDR1 GTSNPN and CDR2 SVGIG (reference sequence). The CDR3 nucleotides read TGTGCCTGGCGACAGGAGAGAACTGAAGCTTTCTTT. Encoded protein: CAWRQERTEAFF.

This sequence joins TRBV7-2 and TRBJ1-1; D is perhaps TRBD1 (5 bases). V gave up 2 bases and J gave up 5 bases, with 18 bases separating them. CDR3 size: 16 residues. CDR1 is SGHTA and CDR2 is FQGNSA in the germline V gene. The DNA for the CDR3 is TGTGCCAGCAGCTTATCGGGGGGAAGGTCGGTAACTGAAGCTTTCTTT. This translates into CASSLSGGRSVTEAFF.

The CDR3, as DNA: TGTGCCAGCAGTTTCCGACTAGCAAGCGAGACCCAGTACTTC. This codes for CASSFRLASETQYF. The chain employs TRBV7-2 and TRBJ2-5; TRBD2 matches at 7 bases. Germline CDR1 SGHTA, CDR2 FQGNSA. This CDR3 has 14 residues. The V and J ends lost 6 bases and 5 bases, in that order; junction bases with no gene match: 9.